The clone carrying this T cell receptor beta chain was recorded at least ten times. Its target is not known. CDR1 LNHDA and CDR2 SQIVND come from the germline V gene (reference sequence). The CDR3 totals 18 residues. V shed 0 bases and J 1 base; nucleotides not matched to a gene: 4. TCRdb fed the PCR reads into MiXCR, producing one record per CDR3 protein. This table has just under 650,000 distinct CDR3 sequences, roughly 21% appearing once. Sorting was used to obtain naive CD8 T cells (CD8+CD4-CCR7+CD45RA+). The data belong to a study of molecular identifiers for immune sequencing clone quantification. Overall study: Four portions were sequenced after RNA from about 20,000 or 100,000 naive CD8 cells was split five ways in replicates.

Study-wide points: Identical TCR molecules that share a barcode could lead to an underestimation of highly expanded clone sizes. Clones of above 20 RNA copies carried over 98% of effector molecules; in naive cells they carried under 1%.

V gene TRBV19 combines with J gene TRBJ2-3, with 13 bases aligning to TRBD2. The sample taken for sequencing was naive CD8+ T cells from blood, with Jurkat cell RNA spiked in. Stated subset: FACS-sorted CD8+CD4-CCR7+CD45RA+ naive T cells. This TCR was recovered from a human donor in good health. Some libraries in this study had Jurkat cell RNA spiked in. The CDR3: CASSIDLTSGRRTDTQYF. The CDR3 region has the DNA TGTGCCAGTAGTATAGACCTGACTAGCGGGAGGCGCACAGATACGCAGTATTTT.